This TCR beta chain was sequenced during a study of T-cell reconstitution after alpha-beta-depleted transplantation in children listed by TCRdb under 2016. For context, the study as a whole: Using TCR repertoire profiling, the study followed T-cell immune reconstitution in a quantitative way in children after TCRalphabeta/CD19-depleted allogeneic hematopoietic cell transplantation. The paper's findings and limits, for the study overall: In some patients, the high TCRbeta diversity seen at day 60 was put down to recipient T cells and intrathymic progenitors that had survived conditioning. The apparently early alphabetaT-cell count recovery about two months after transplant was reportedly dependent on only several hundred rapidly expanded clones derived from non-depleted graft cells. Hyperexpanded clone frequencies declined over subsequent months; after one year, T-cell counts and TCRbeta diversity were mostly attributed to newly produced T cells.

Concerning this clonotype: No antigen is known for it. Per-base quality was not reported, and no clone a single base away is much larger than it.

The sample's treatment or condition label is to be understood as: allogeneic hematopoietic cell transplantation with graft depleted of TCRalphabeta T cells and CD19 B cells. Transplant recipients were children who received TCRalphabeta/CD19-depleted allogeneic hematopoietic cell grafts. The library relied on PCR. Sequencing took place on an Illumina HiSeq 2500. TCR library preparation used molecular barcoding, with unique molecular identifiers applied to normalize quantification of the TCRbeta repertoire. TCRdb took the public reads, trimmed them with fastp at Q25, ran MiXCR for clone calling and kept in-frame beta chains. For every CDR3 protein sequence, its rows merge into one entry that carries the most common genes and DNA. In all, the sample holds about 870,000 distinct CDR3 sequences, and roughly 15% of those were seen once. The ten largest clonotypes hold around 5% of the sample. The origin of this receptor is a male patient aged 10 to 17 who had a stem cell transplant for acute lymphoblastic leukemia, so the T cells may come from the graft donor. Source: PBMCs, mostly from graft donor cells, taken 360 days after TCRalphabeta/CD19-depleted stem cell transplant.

The sequenced DNA is TGTGCCAGCAGTGCACCAGGGGACCAGCCCCAGCATTTT. This yields the protein CASSAPGDQPQHF. In this chain, TRBV25-1 is recombined with TRBJ1-5; 6 matching bases give a weak D call of TRBD1. Between the V and J ends, shortened by 4 bases and 7 bases respectively, the junction contains 11 bases. Based on the germline V gene, the CDR1 and CDR2 sequences are MGHDK and SYGVNS. The CDR3 runs 13 amino acids, cysteine and phenylalanine included. Of all the DNA, just the CDR3 is kept, 39 bases in frame from base 1.